This T cell receptor (beta chain) was sequenced during a study of T-cell reconstitution after alpha-beta-depleted transplantation in children (dated by TCRdb to 2016 to 2017). General notes on the study: T-cell immune reconstitution after TCRalphabeta/CD19-depleted allogeneic hematopoietic cell transplantation in children was quantitatively tracked in the study by means of TCR repertoire profiling.

The treatment or condition label for this specimen denotes: allogeneic hematopoietic cell transplantation with graft depleted of TCRalphabeta T cells and CD19 B cells. Transplant recipients were children who received TCRalphabeta/CD19-depleted allogeneic hematopoietic cell grafts. Points on this clonotype: The specificity of this receptor is unknown. One base away there is no much larger clone; base qualities are not given.

General findings and caveats noted by the study authors: About two months after transplant, the apparently early recovery of alphabetaT-cell counts reportedly depended on just several hundred clones that had expanded rapidly and came from non-depleted graft cells. In some patients, the high TCRbeta diversity seen at day 60 was put down to recipient T cells and intrathymic progenitors that had survived conditioning. Over the following months the frequencies of hyperexpanded clones went down, and after one year T-cell counts and TCRbeta diversity were mostly credited to newly produced T cells.

The method behind the library was PCR. TCRdb names Illumina HiSeq 2500 as the instrument used. TCR libraries were prepared with molecular barcoding, using unique molecular identifiers to normalize TCRbeta repertoire quantification. Clones were called with MiXCR by TCRdb after fastp trimmed the public reads at Q25, and only in-frame beta chains were retained. Rows matching on CDR3 protein sequence are summarized as one entry with the most common DNA and genes. Across this sample there are around 960,000 distinct CDR3 sequences, with roughly 31% seen only once. Under 30% of the sample comes from the top ten. Specimen: PBMCs, mostly from graft donor cells, collected 360 days after TCRalphabeta/CD19-depleted stem cell transplant. This TCR came from a boy under three years old who had a stem cell transplant for SCID, so the T cells may come from the graft donor.

The CDR3 region reads CASSQGQFEAFF. The sequenced DNA: TGCGCCAGCAGCCAGGGACAGTTTGAAGCTTTCTTT. The rearrangement joined TRBV5-1 to TRBJ1-1; 7 of the junction bases match TRBD1. V is pruned by 4 bases and J by 7 bases, leaving 4 bases of the junction without a gene match. The CDR3 has 12 amino acids, counting the end cysteine and phenylalanine. The retained sequence is limited to the CDR3, 36 bases, with the frame set at the first base. CDR1 and CDR2 were assigned from the germline V gene as SGHRS and YFSETQ.